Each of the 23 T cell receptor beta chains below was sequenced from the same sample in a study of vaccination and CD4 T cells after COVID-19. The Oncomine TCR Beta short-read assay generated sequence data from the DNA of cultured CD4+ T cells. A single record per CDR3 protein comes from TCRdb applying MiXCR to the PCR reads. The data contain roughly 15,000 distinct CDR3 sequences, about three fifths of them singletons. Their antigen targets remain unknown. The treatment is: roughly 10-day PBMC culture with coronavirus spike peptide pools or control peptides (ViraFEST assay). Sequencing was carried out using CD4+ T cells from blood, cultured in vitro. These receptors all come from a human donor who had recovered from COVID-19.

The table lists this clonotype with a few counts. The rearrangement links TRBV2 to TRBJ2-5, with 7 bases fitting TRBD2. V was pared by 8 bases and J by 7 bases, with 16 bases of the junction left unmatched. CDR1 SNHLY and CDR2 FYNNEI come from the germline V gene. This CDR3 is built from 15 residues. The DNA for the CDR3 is TGTGCCAGCGCCGTGGCGGGACTACCAATCGGGACCCAGTACTTC. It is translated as CASAVAGLPIGTQYF.

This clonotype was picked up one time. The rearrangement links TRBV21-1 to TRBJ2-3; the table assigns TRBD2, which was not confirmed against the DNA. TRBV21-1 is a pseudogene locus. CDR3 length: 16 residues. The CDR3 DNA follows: TGTGCCAGCAGCAAGTGCCCTACAGTATTCACAGATACGCAGTATTTT. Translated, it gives CASSKCPTVFTDTQYF.

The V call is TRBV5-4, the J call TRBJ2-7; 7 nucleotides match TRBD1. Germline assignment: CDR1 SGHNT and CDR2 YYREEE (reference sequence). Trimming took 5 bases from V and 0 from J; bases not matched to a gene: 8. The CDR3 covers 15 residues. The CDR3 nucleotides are TGTGCCAGCAGTCTCGGACAGGAAATCTCCTACGAGCAGTACTTC. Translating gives CASSLGQEISYEQYF.

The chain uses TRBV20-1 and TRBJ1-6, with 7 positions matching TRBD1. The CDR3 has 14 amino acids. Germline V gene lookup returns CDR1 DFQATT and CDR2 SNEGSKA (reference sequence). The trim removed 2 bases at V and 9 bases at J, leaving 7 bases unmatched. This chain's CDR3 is CSARRGREGSPLHF. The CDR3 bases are TGCAGTGCTAGAAGGGGGCGCGAAGGTTCACCCCTCCACTTT.

For the CDR3, the DNA is TGTGCCAGCAGCTTGGATCAGACCTACGAGCAGTACTTC. It codes for CASSLDQTYEQYF. V is TRBV5-8 and J is TRBJ2-7; D is undetermined. The CDR3 is 13 amino acids. Germline lookup yields CDR1 SGHTS and CDR2 YDEGEE. V was shortened by 0 bases and J by 2 bases, with 6 bases between the two germline ends.

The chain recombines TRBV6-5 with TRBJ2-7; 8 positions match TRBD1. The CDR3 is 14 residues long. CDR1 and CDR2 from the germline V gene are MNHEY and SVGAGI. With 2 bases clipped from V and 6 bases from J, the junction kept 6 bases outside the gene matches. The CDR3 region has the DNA TGTGCCAGCAGTTACCGGGACAGGCAATTCGAGCAGTACTTC. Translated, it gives CASSYRDRQFEQYF.

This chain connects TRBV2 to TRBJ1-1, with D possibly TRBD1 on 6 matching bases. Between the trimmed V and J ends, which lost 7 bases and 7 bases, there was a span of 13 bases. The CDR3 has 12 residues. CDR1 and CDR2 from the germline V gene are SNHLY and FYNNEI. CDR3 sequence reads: CASIRQGNEAFF. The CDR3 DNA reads TGTGCCAGCATCCGGCAGGGGAATGAAGCTTTCTTT.

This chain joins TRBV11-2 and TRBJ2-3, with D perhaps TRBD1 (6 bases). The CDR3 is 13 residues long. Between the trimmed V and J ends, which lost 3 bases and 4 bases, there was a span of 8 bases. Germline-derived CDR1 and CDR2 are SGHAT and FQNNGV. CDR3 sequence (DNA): TGTGCCAGCAGCTTTGAGGGGGCAGATACGCAGTATTTT. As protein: CASSFEGADTQYF.

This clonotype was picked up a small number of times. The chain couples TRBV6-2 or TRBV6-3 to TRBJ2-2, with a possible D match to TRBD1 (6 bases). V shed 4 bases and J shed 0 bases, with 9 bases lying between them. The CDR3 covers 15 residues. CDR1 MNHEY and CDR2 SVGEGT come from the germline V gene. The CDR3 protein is CASSWTAANTGELFF. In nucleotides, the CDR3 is TGTGCCAGCAGTTGGACAGCGGCGAACACCGGGGAGCTGTTTTTT.

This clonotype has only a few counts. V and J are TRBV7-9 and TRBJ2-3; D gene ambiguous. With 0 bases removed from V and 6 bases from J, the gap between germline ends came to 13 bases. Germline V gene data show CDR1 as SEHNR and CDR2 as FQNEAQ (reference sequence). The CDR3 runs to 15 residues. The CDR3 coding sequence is TGTGCCAGCAGCTTAGCTAGTGCTAATTATGATACGCAGTATTTT. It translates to CASSLASANYDTQYF.

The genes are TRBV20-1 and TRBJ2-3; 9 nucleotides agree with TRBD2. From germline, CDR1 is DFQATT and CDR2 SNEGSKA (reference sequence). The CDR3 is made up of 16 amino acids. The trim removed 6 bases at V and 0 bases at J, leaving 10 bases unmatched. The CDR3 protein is CSAALFSGRSTDTQYF. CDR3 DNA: TGCAGTGCAGCCCTCTTTAGCGGGAGAAGCACAGATACGCAGTATTTT.

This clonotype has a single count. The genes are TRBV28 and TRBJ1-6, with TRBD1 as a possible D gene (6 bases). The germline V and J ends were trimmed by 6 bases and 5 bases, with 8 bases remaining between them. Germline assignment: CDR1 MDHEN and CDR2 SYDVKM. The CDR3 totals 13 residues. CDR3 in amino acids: CASSQGNNSPLHF. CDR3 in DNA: TGTGCCAGCAGCCAGGGGAATAATTCACCCCTCCACTTT.

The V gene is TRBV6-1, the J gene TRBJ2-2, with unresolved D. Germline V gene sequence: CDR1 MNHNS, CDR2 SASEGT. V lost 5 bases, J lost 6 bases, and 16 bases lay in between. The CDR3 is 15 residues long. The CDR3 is CASSRWVQVPGELFF. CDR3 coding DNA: TGTGCCAGCAGTAGATGGGTGCAGGTCCCCGGGGAGCTGTTTTTT.

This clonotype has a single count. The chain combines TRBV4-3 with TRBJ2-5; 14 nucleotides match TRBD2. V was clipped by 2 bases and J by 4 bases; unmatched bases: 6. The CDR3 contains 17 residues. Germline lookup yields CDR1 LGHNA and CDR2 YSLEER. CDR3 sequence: CASSQSQGLAGGETQYF. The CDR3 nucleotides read TGCGCCAGCAGCCAATCACAAGGACTAGCGGGAGGAGAGACCCAGTACTTC.

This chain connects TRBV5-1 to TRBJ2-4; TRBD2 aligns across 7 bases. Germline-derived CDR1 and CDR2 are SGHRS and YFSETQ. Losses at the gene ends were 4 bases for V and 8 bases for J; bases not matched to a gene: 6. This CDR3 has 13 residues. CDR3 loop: CASSGGGRDIQYF. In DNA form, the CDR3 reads TGCGCCAGCAGCGGCGGGGGTCGGGACATTCAGTACTTC.

The CDR3 DNA is TGTGCCAGCAGCTTAGCGGGGGGATCCCGGGCCCATGAGCAGTTCTTC. Its protein product is CASSLAGGSRAHEQFF. The rearrangement uses TRBV7-2 and TRBJ2-1; TRBD2 might be the D (6 bases). V lost 0 bases, J lost 8 bases, and 17 bases lay in between. The CDR3 consists of 16 residues. Germline V lookup: CDR1 SGHTA, CDR2 FQGNSA.

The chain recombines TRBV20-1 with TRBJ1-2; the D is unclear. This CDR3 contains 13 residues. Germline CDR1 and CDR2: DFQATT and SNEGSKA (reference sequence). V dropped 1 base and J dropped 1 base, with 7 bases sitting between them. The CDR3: CSARVEFNYGYTF. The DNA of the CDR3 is TGCAGTGCTAGAGTCGAGTTTAACTATGGCTACACCTTC.

CDR3 DNA: TGTGCCAGCACCCAGAGGGGGCCTAAGCCTTTCAATCAGCCCCAGCATTTT. Its translation: CASTQRGPKPFNQPQHF. The chain combines TRBV21-1 with TRBJ1-5; the table's D call TRBD1 went unverified against the DNA. TRBV21-1 is termed a pseudogene. CDR3 length: 17 amino acids.

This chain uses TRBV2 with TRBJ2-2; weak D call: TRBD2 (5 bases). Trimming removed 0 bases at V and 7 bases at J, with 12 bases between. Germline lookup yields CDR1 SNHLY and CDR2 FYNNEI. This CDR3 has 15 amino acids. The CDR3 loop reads CASSEALLGDGELFF. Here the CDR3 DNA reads TGTGCCAGCAGTGAAGCGCTTTTGGGAGACGGGGAGCTGTTTTTT.

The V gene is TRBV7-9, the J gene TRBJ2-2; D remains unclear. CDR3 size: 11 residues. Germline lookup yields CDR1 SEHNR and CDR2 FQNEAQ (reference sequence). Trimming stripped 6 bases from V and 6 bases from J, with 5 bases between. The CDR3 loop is CASSPAGELFF. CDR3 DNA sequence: TGTGCCAGCAGTCCAGCCGGGGAGCTGTTTTTT.

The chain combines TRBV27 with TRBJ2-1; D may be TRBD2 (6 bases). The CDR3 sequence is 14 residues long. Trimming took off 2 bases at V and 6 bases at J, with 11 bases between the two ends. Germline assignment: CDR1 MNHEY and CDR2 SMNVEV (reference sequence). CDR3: CASSLRTNVNEQFF. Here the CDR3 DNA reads TGTGCCAGCAGTTTACGGACTAACGTCAATGAGCAGTTCTTC.

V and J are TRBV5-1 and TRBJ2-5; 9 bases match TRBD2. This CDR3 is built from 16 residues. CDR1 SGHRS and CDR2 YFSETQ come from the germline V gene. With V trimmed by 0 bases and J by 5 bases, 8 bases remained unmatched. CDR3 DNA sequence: TGCGCCAGCAGCTTGGCCTTCCAGCGGGAGGATGAGACCCAGTACTTC. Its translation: CASSLAFQREDETQYF.

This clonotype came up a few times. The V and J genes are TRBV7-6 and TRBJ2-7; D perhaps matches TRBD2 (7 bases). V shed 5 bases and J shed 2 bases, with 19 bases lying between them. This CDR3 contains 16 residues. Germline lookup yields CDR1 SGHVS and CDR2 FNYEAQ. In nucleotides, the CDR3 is TGTGCCAGCAGCGTGGGGGGGCCGGGTATGACCTACGAGCAGTACTTC. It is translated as CASSVGGPGMTYEQYF.